A single sample gave rise to the 25 T cell receptor beta chains below, sequenced in a study of CD8 T cells in Susac syndrome. Random-hexamer reverse transcription was applied to 0.5 to 1 ug RNA. In TCRdb, the immunoSEQ multiplex PCR reads were re-called with MiXCR into one record per CDR3 protein. The sample holds about 200,000 distinct CDR3 sequences; 85% to 95% are singletons and the top ten take 0.082%. Material for sequencing was CD4+ T cells from PBMCs. The receptor source for this set is a human donor with multiple sclerosis.

V usage is TRBV5-6 and J usage is TRBJ1-2, with D uncertain. This CDR3 is built from 14 residues. Trimming took off 6 bases at V and 3 bases at J, with 15 bases between the two ends. Germline V gene data show CDR1 as SGHDT and CDR2 as YYEEEE. CDR3 protein: CASTLHAAYYGYTF. The CDR3 DNA follows: TGTGCCAGCACCCTACATGCAGCCTACTATGGCTACACCTTC.

This clonotype was seen only once. V is TRBV4-2 and J is TRBJ1-1; D call uncertain. V lost 1 base and J lost 0, with 9 bases in between. CDR3 length: 15 amino acids. Germline lookup yields CDR1 LGHNA and CDR2 YNFKEQ. CDR3 loop: CASSQGLNMNTEAFF. The DNA for the CDR3 is TGTGCCAGCAGCCAAGGGCTAAACATGAACACTGAAGCTTTCTTT.

The chain couples TRBV20-1 to TRBJ1-2; unclear D gene. V was cut by 7 bases and J by 2 bases, with 8 bases left in between. Germline lookup yields CDR1 DFQATT and CDR2 SNEGSKA (reference sequence). The CDR3 is 11 residues long. The chain's CDR3 is CSVSPNYGYTF. For the CDR3, the DNA is TGCAGTGTTAGTCCGAACTATGGCTACACCTTC.

The chain combines TRBV7-6 with TRBJ1-1, with D tentatively TRBD1 (5 bases). The CDR3 loop spans 14 amino acids. Trimming removed 5 bases from V and 3 bases from J, with 13 bases in between. Germline-derived CDR1 and CDR2 are SGHVS and FNYEAQ. CDR3 DNA: TGTGCCAGCAGCACGGGCTTGGGGCACACTGAAGCTTTCTTT. As protein: CASSTGLGHTEAFF.

The V gene is TRBV29-1, the J gene TRBJ1-1; 8 nucleotides agree with TRBD1. The CDR3 runs to 14 residues. CDR1 is SQVTM, CDR2 ANQGSEA, per germline. With V trimmed by 3 bases and J by 8 bases, 11 bases remained unmatched. In DNA, the CDR3 is TGCAGCGTTGACCTCGGACAGGGTTTCATCGAAGCTTTCTTT. It codes for CSVDLGQGFIEAFF.

The chain recombines TRBV5-1 with TRBJ2-1, with TRBD1 as a possible D gene (6 bases). Germline V gene sequence: CDR1 SGHRS, CDR2 YFSETQ. This CDR3 has 16 amino acids. The V gene lost 5 bases and the J gene lost 0 bases, with 15 bases spanning the gap. In nucleotides, the CDR3 is TGCGCCAGCAGTCAACAGGGCCTGAGCTCCTACAATGAGCAGTTCTTC. Encoded protein: CASSQQGLSSYNEQFF.

DNA of the CDR3: TGTGCCAGCTCACGGAGTAGGGTCGGGATGGATACGCAGTATTTT. It codes for CASSRSRVGMDTQYF. V gene TRBV18 combines with J gene TRBJ2-3; TRBD2 might be the D (5 bases). Germline CDR1 reads KGHSH; CDR2 reads LQKENI. This CDR3 contains 15 residues. The ends were cut back, 4 bases at V and 6 bases at J, with 17 bases in the middle.

The chain uses TRBV12-3 or TRBV12-4 and TRBJ1-2; 7 nucleotides align to TRBD1. The CDR3 loop spans 15 amino acids. J gave up 0 bases and V 5 bases, and 6 bases lay outside the gene matches. CDR3 residues: CASSPGGQSNYGYTF. In nucleotides, the CDR3 is TGTGCCAGCAGTCCGGGGGGACAGTCTAACTATGGCTACACCTTC.

This chain joins TRBV7-9 and TRBJ1-1, with 8 bases lining up with TRBD1. Germline V gives CDR1 SEHNR, CDR2 FQNEAQ (reference sequence). The CDR3 totals 16 residues. V lost 0 bases, J lost 1 base, and 4 bases stayed unmatched. CDR3 coding DNA: TGTGCCAGCAGCTTAGCCTCCGACAGGGGGAACACTGAAGCTTTCTTT. This gives the protein CASSLASDRGNTEAFF.

The chain uses TRBV5-6 and TRBJ2-2, with D possibly being TRBD1 (6 bases). Trimming took off 5 bases at V and 6 bases at J, with 11 bases between the two ends. This CDR3 contains 13 residues. Per the germline V gene, CDR1 is SGHDT and CDR2 is YYEEEE. The CDR3 here is CASRLNRAGELFF. The DNA of the CDR3 is TGTGCCAGCAGACTCAACAGGGCCGGGGAGCTGTTTTTT.

The chain links TRBV7-9 to TRBJ1-2; no reliable D call. Trimming cost V 10 bases and J 2 bases, with 14 bases left between them. The V gene's germline CDR1 is SEHNR and CDR2 FQNEAQ (reference sequence). The CDR3 sequence is 13 residues long. CDR3 DNA sequence: TGTGCCACAACACCTAGGGCGAACTATGGCTACACCTTC. It is translated as CATTPRANYGYTF. Based on the CDR3 plus reference TRBV7-9 and TRBJ1-2, the full variable domain is DTGVSQNPRHKITKRGQNVTFRCDPISEHNRLYWYRQTLGQGPEFLTYFQNEAQLEKSRLLSDRFSAERPKGSFSTLEIQRTEQGDSAMYLCATTPRANYGYTFGSGTRLTVV.

The rearrangement joins TRBV21-1 to TRBJ2-7; the table's TRBD2 call for D was not verified on the DNA. TRBV21-1 is a recognized pseudogene. The CDR3 runs to 16 residues. CDR3 nucleotides: TGTGCCGTGCGAAACCCCCGGCTAGCGGGGGATTACGAGCAGTACTTC. Its protein is CAVRNPRLAGDYEQYF.

The chain recombines TRBV5-4 with TRBJ1-5; TRBD1 matches 8 bases. J was trimmed by 6 bases and V by 0 bases; bases with no gene match: 5. This CDR3 has 15 amino acids. CDR1 SGHNT and CDR2 YYREEE come from the germline V gene (reference sequence). The CDR3 DNA is TGTGCCAGCAGCTTGGGGGGCAGGGGGCCTCAGCCCCAGCATTTT. This translates into CASSLGGRGPQPQHF. Filled out from reference TRBV5-4 and TRBJ1-5, the complete variable domain reads ETGVTQSPTHLIKTRGQQVTLRCSSQSGHNTVSWYQQALGQGPQFIFQYYREEENGRGNFPPRFSGLQFPNYSSELNVNALELDDSALYLCASSLGGRGPQPQHFGDGTRLSIL.

The chain uses TRBV30 and TRBJ1-3; D unresolved. Trimming shortened V by 4 bases and J by 0 bases, and 10 bases separated the two germline ends. CDR3 length equals 14 residues. Per germline, CDR1 GTSNPN and CDR2 SVGIG (reference sequence). The CDR3 is CAWTPRSSGNTIYF. CDR3 nucleotides: TGTGCCTGGACTCCAAGAAGCTCTGGAAACACCATATATTTT.

The CDR3 bases are TGTGCCAGGAAGTCAAGGGGATGGGACGAGCAGTACTTC. This gives the protein CARKSRGWDEQYF. The chain recombines TRBV27 with TRBJ2-7; perhaps TRBD1 as D (5 bases). V was trimmed by 9 bases and J by 5 bases, leaving 17 bases between them. The germline V gene has CDR1 MNHEY and CDR2 SMNVEV (reference sequence). This CDR3 has 13 residues.

The count of this clonotype is one. This chain connects TRBV4-2 to TRBJ1-1; D might be TRBD1 (5 bases). This CDR3 has 15 amino acids. CDR1 LGHNA and CDR2 YNFKEQ come from the germline V gene. Trimming removed 4 bases at V and 0 bases at J, with 12 bases between. CDR3 region: CASSRDRNLNTEAFF. As DNA, the CDR3 is TGTGCCAGCAGCCGAGACAGAAACCTGAACACTGAAGCTTTCTTT.

The chain links TRBV7-8 to TRBJ2-5; 7 nucleotides line up with TRBD2. Germline loops: CDR1 SGHVS, CDR2 FQNEAQ. The V and J ends lost 5 bases and 2 bases, in that order; junction bases with no gene match: 11. The CDR3 has 16 amino acids. The CDR3 DNA sequence: TGTGCCAGCAGCCCGAGGGAGGGGAGGGGACAAGAGACCCAGTACTTC. Amino acids: CASSPREGRGQETQYF.

This clonotype was recorded a few times. This chain uses TRBV30 with TRBJ2-7; D may be TRBD1 (6 bases). Germline loops: CDR1 GTSNPN, CDR2 SVGIG (reference sequence). CDR3 length: 12 amino acids. Trimming pared 2 bases from V and 3 bases from J, leaving 8 bases between. The CDR3 reads CAWSQQGYEQYF. The CDR3 DNA reads TGTGCCTGGAGTCAACAGGGCTACGAGCAGTACTTC.

The V and J genes are TRBV7-2 and TRBJ2-4, with no clear D. Germline lookup yields CDR1 SGHTA and CDR2 FQGNSA. This CDR3 contains 16 residues. The V gene lost 2 bases and the J gene lost 0 bases, with 11 bases spanning the gap. The CDR3, as DNA: TGTGCCAGCAGCTTATCGACATCGGTAGCCAAAAACATTCAGTACTTC. This translates into CASSLSTSVAKNIQYF. Using reference TRBV7-2 and TRBJ2-4 for the parts outside the CDR3, the full variable domain is GAGVSQSPSNKVTEKGKDVELRCDPISGHTALYWYRQSLGQGLEFLIYFQGNSAPDKSGLPSDRFSAERTGGSVSTLTIQRTQQEDSAVYLCASSLSTSVAKNIQYFGAGTRLSVL.

V and J are TRBV30 and TRBJ1-1, with no clear D. The CDR3 totals 13 residues. CDR1 is GTSNPN, CDR2 SVGIG, per germline (reference sequence). The V and J ends lost 1 base and 7 bases respectively, with 13 bases between them. The DNA for the CDR3 is TGTGCCTGGAGTGATTCAGCCTGGGGTGAAGCTTTCTTT. It codes for CAWSDSAWGEAFF.

This rearrangement joins TRBV29-1 to TRBJ2-2; D perhaps matches TRBD2 (6 bases). CDR1 is SQVTM, CDR2 ANQGSEA, per germline. This CDR3 spans 11 amino acids. CDR3 coding DNA: TGCACACTTTTGGAGGGTGGGGAGCTGTTTTTT. It is translated as CTLLEGGELFF.

V usage is TRBV19 and J usage is TRBJ2-4; possibly TRBD2 for D (6 bases). This CDR3 is built from 15 residues. V dropped 3 bases and J dropped 2 bases, with 11 bases sitting between them. Per germline, CDR1 LNHDA and CDR2 SQIVND (reference sequence). The CDR3 reads CASSMDGTSKNIQYF. CDR3 sequence (DNA): TGTGCCAGTAGTATGGATGGGACTTCCAAAAACATTCAGTACTTC.

The gene calls are TRBV12-3 or TRBV12-4 and TRBJ2-1; TRBD1 is a possible D gene (5 bases). This CDR3 has 13 residues. V was shortened by 6 bases and J by 8 bases, with 14 bases between the two germline ends. The CDR3 DNA is TGTGCCAGCAGCTCTTGGCAGGGCGATGAGCAGTTCTTC. Amino acid sequence: CASSSWQGDEQFF.

The chain carries TRBV27 and TRBJ1-6, with TRBD1 as a possible D gene (5 bases). Germline CDR1 is MNHEY and CDR2 is SMNVEV (reference sequence). V was trimmed by 6 bases and J by 6 bases, leaving 12 bases between them. The CDR3 has 14 amino acids. CDR3 coding DNA: TGTGCCAGCAGCCGGGAGGGGCGTAATTCACCCCTCCACTTT. This sequence encodes CASSREGRNSPLHF.

CDR3 sequence (DNA): TGTGCCAGCTCCCCCCCTAAAACTGAAGCTTTCTTT. Translating it yields CASSPPKTEAFF. This rearrangement joins TRBV18 to TRBJ1-1; no clear D. Germline V gives CDR1 KGHSH, CDR2 LQKENI. This CDR3 is 12 amino acids long. Trimming shortened V by 6 bases and J by 5 bases, and 10 bases separated the two germline ends.